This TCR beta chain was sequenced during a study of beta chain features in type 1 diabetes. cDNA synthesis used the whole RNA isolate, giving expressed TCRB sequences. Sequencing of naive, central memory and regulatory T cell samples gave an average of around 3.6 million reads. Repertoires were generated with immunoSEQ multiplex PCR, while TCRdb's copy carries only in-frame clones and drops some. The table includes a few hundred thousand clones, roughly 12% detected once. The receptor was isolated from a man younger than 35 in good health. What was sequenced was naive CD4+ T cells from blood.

The CDR3 nucleotides read TGTGCCAGCAGTTATCACTTTTTGCAAGAGACCCAGTACTTC. Its translation is CASSYHFLQETQYF. The chain links TRBV6-5 to TRBJ2-5; D remains unclear. Trimming removed 3 bases at V and 2 bases at J, with 10 bases between. Germline assignment: CDR1 MNHEY and CDR2 SVGAGI. CDR3 size: 14 residues.